The T cell receptor beta chain described here comes from a study of blood T cell repertoires in COVID-19 (dated by TCRdb to the early 2020s). About the full investigation: Collaborator samples came from the United States, Italy and Spain and covered acute and convalescent phases of COVID-19. The prospective study material was composed of cDNA or gDNA derived from T cells, B-cell-depleted T cells, or PBMCs. The dataset comprised deeply sampled blood TCRbeta repertoires from subjects exposed to, actively infected with, or recovered from COVID-19. Where available, HLA class I and class II types were obtained from metadata supplied by the sample provider rather than from assay-based typing. The repertoires were released in a freely available public database meant as a resource for research on the immune response to SARS-CoV-2. Samples came from the ongoing ImmuneRACE study (first 160 participants) plus 1,254 subjects from 6 global collaborators. A de-identified subject ID, COVID-19 status, age in years and sex were almost always included in the sample metadata. Paper-wide results and their limitations: The amount of clinical and demographic metadata varied by source and participant and was provided uncurated.

TCRbeta CDR3 regions were amplified from genomic DNA by means of the immunoSEQ Assay, a bias-controlled multiplex PCR. From the authors' description of their analysis: The number of nucleated cells in each sample was estimated from the amplification of reference gene primers within the assay. To quantify the absolute abundance of each unique TCRbeta CDR3 rearrangement, sequence reads were collapsed and filtered. For each sample, productive Simpson clonality was calculated by taking the square root of Simpson's diversity index across productive rearrangements. As stored in TCRdb, this immuneACCESS dataset retains in-frame rearrangements with V and J assigned. A fraction of the clones does not appear; measured against another copy, unresolved V genes explain less than half of the discrepancy, and the remainder lacks a known reason. The V and J calls and clone size were taken over from that table, and D and trimming were inferred from the DNA. This sample has some 200,000 clones in its table, and around 85% of those were observed once. The leading ten clones occupy around 0.93% of the sample.

The CDR3 runs 15 residues from the cysteine to the phenylalanine. Here the CDR3 DNA is all that survives: 45 bases in frame from base 1. CDR1 and CDR2 are drawn from the germline V gene (reference sequence): MNHEY, SMNVEV. Relative to germline, V is 6 bases shorter and J is 0 bases shorter, with 15 bases between their ends. In regard to this clone: It has no known antigen specificity. Base quality data are lacking; no much larger clone is found one base away.

In Seattle, one collaborating source enrolled patients while the infection was active and tracked those patients longitudinally over the course of disease. Collaborating institutions collected whole blood in K2EDTA tubes following their own protocols. For TCRbeta analysis, collaborators shipped samples in one of three forms: frozen whole blood, isolated PBMCs, or DNA extracted from either of those sample types. The clonotype originates from a man in his sixties with COVID-19, enrolled during active disease. Sequencing was done on a sample of peripheral blood. Recombination linked TRBV27 to TRBJ2-7; tentative D gene TRBD1, with 6 bases matching. The bases read TGTGCCAGCAGGACAACCGGGACATACTCCTACGAGCAGTACTTC. Its translation is CASRTTGTYSYEQYF.